This TCR beta chain was documented in a study of shared clonotypes between healthy human individuals. Points on this clone: Its antigen is undetermined.

J was trimmed by 1 base and V by 2 bases; bases with no gene match: 2. The CDR3 is 15 amino acids. Looked up from germline, CDR1 is SGHVS and CDR2 is FQNEAQ. Repertoires were generated with immunoSEQ multiplex PCR, while TCRdb's copy carries only in-frame clones and drops some. In the table there are millions of clones, about 95% of which are singletons. Whole-study results and caveats: Sorted-subset samples were not fully sequenced, rarefaction indicated. The generation probabilities recorded for non-shared clonotypes fell below those of clonotypes shared by all four donors.

The TCR sequence derives from a man younger than 30 in good health. The chain has TRBV7-8 and TRBJ2-3; 8 bases fit TRBD1. Specimen: naive CD4+ T cells sorted from blood. Subset in this sample: CD45RA+ positively selected. CDR3 DNA sequence: TGTGCCAGCAGCTTACCGGGACAGGGCACAGATACGCAGTATTTT. It yields the protein CASSLPGQGTDTQYF.